The 20 T cell receptor beta chains reported below all come from one sample, sequenced in a study of CD8+CD57+ T cells in acquired aplastic anemia. Before being chosen for sequencing, patients had shown CD8+CD57+ cell expansion by flow cytometry. Profiling of TCR beta VDJ combinations and CDR3 sequences used genomic DNA as template. MiXCR was run by TCRdb on the reads, yielding one entry per CDR3 protein. The top ten hold 15% to 20% of the sample, which has 200,000 to 250,000 distinct CDR3 sequences, roughly 53% seen once. The sequencing input was sorted CD4+, CD8+, or CD8+CD57+ T cells (not recorded which) from PBMCs. The receptor source for this set is a human donor with aplastic anemia.

A word on this clonotype: A much bigger clone sits one base away, suggesting this may be a read error. This sequence joins TRBV10-3 and TRBJ2-5; TRBD2 aligns across 8 bases. The J call is in doubt because the DNA end fits TRBJ2-7 better. CDR3 size: 15 residues. Per the germline V gene, CDR1 is ENHRY and CDR2 is SYGVKD. Here the CDR3 reads CAISNGGVSSYEQYF. CDR3 sequence (DNA): TGTGCCATCAGCAACGGGGGGGTGAGCTCCTACGAGCAGTACTTC.

The CDR3 nucleotides read TGTGCCAGCAGCGCCAGACAGGGACCTAACTATGGCTACACCTTC. Its protein product is CASSARQGPNYGYTF. The rearrangement joins TRBV9 to TRBJ1-2; 7 nucleotides match TRBD1. CDR1 is SGDLS, CDR2 YYNGEE, per germline. The CDR3 totals 15 residues. The V segment lost 3 bases and the J segment 0 bases; nucleotides outside the gene matches: 5. Supplemented by reference TRBV9 and TRBJ1-2, the full variable domain reads DSGVTQTPKHLITATGQRVTLRCSPRSGDLSVYWYQQSLDQGLQFLIQYYNGEERAKGNILERFSAQQFPDLHSELNLSSLELGDSALYFCASSARQGPNYGYTFGSGTRLTVV.

There are many counts of this clonotype. V gene TRBV5-1 combines with J gene TRBJ1-2; no clear D gene. This CDR3 has 15 residues. Trimming shortened V by 4 bases and J by 2 bases, and 15 bases separated the two germline ends. Germline lookup yields CDR1 SGHRS and CDR2 YFSETQ. Here the CDR3 DNA reads TGCGCCAGCAGCCCCGAAGCGGGGAGGAACTATGGCTACACCTTC. As protein: CASSPEAGRNYGYTF.

As for this clonotype: It may be a read error: a sequence one base away is much more abundant. The chain recombines TRBV28 with TRBJ1-1, with D tentatively TRBD1 (6 bases). Germline V gene lookup returns CDR1 MDHEN and CDR2 SYDVKM. The CDR3 has 13 amino acids. The CDR3 sequence is CASIDRMNTGAFF. CDR3 in DNA: TGTGCCAGCATCGACAGGATGAACACTGGAGCTTTCTTT.

As to this clonotype: A read error may account for a junction end that differs from germline. The CDR3 DNA sequence: TGTGCCTGCAGCTTATCGGGAGAGACCCAGTACTTC. It codes for CACSLSGETQYF. V and J are TRBV7-8 and TRBJ2-5; D gene ambiguous. Germline V gene lookup returns CDR1 SGHVS and CDR2 FQNEAQ. The CDR3 is 12 amino acids.

This clonotype showed up many times. Written as DNA, the CDR3 is TGTGCCAGCAGTTACTCCCTCTCTGGAAACACCATATATTTT. This gives the protein CASSYSLSGNTIYF. The chain is built from TRBV6-5 and TRBJ1-3; D remains unclear. The CDR3 runs 14 residues. Germline-derived CDR1 and CDR2 are MNHEY and SVGAGI. V lost 0 bases to trimming and J lost 0 bases, with 3 bases between them.

This clonotype was counted at least ten times. The chain employs TRBV2 and TRBJ2-2; a weak D match, TRBD2 (6 bases). The germline CDR1 and CDR2 sequences are SNHLY and FYNNEI. This CDR3 has 16 amino acids. V gave up 1 base and J gave up 1 base, with 10 bases separating them. Written as DNA, the CDR3 is TGTGCCAGCAGTGAAGGCGGGACTGAGAACACCGGGGAGCTGTTTTTT. Protein product: CASSEGGTENTGELFF.

This chain connects TRBV6-5 to TRBJ1-3, with 7 positions matching TRBD1. Trimming took 0 bases from V and 0 from J; bases not matched to a gene: 5. The CDR3 extends over 17 amino acids. CDR1 and CDR2 from the germline V gene are MNHEY and SVGAGI. Here the CDR3 reads CASSYSTGVLSGNTIYF. The CDR3 DNA reads as TGTGCCAGCAGTTACTCAACAGGGGTCCTCTCTGGAAACACCATATATTTT.

CDR3 bases: TGTGCCAGCAGGGACAGGGGGTTGAACACTGAAGCTTTCTTT. This encodes CASRDRGLNTEAFF. The gene calls are TRBV27 and TRBJ1-1; TRBD1 matches 10 bases. The germline V gene has CDR1 MNHEY and CDR2 SMNVEV (reference sequence). This CDR3 region has 14 residues. V lost 6 bases, J lost 0 bases, and 1 base stayed unmatched.

This chain links TRBV20-1 with TRBJ2-2; no clear D. V lost 0 bases and J 8 bases, leaving 1 base between the germline ends. The CDR3 is 10 amino acids. The V gene's germline CDR1 is DFQATT and CDR2 SNEGSKA (reference sequence). The CDR3 bases are TGCAGTGCTAGAGATGGGGAGCTGTTTTTT. Translating gives CSARDGELFF.

This CDR3 reads CASSRNGPINTEAFF. The CDR3 DNA follows: TGTGCCAGCAGTCGAAACGGACCTATTAACACTGAAGCTTTCTTT. The rearrangement joins TRBV25-1 to TRBJ1-1, with D hard to call. The CDR3 spans 15 residues. The V gene lost 5 bases and the J gene lost 2 bases, with 15 bases spanning the gap. Looked up from germline, CDR1 is MGHDK and CDR2 is SYGVNS.

This clonotype was found many times. CDR3 nucleotides: TGCAGTGCTAGAGATAAGGATGGGGGGATCGGAGAGACCCAGTACTTC. Its translation: CSARDKDGGIGETQYF. The chain couples TRBV20-1 to TRBJ2-5; a possible D gene is TRBD2 (6 bases). The CDR3 runs to 16 residues. CDR1 is DFQATT and CDR2 is SNEGSKA in the germline V gene (reference sequence). V was clipped by 0 bases and J by 4 bases, with 18 bases between them.

This clonotype was seen only a few times. This chain connects TRBV27 to TRBJ1-1; D not resolved. Germline V gene sequence: CDR1 MNHEY, CDR2 SMNVEV (reference sequence). The CDR3 is 15 amino acids. Deletions cut 7 bases from V and 7 bases from J, with 22 bases between. CDR3 loop: CASKVRENSPIEAFF. The CDR3 bases are TGTGCCAGCAAAGTAAGGGAGAACAGCCCAATTGAAGCTTTCTTT.

Many counts were recorded for this clonotype. The V gene is TRBV7-9, the J gene TRBJ2-7; D is ambiguous. The germline gives CDR1 SEHNR, CDR2 FQNEAQ (reference sequence). Trimming took off 1 base at V and 1 base at J, with 8 bases between the two ends. The CDR3 length is 14 residues. CDR3 nucleotide sequence: TGTGCCAGCAGCTTAGGCGTCACATCCTACGAGCAGTACTTC. Protein sequence: CASSLGVTSYEQYF.

Ten or more counts support this clonotype. The chain employs TRBV20-1 and TRBJ2-3; 7 bases fit TRBD2. The CDR3 is 14 residues long. J was trimmed by 2 bases and V by 5 bases; bases with no gene match: 7. Germline V CDR1 and CDR2: DFQATT, SNEGSKA (reference sequence). CDR3 sequence reads: CSAPGLTSTDTQYF. The CDR3 nucleotides read TGCAGTGCTCCGGGACTAACCTCCACAGATACGCAGTATTTT.

The J gene is TRBJ1-2, the V gene TRBV19, with no clear D. The germline CDR1 and CDR2 sequences are LNHDA and SQIVND (reference sequence). The CDR3 is made up of 14 amino acids. V lost 3 bases and J lost 2, with 10 bases in between. Written as DNA, the CDR3 is TGTGCCAGTAGTATTGAACCACGCAACTATGGCTACACCTTC. Translated: CASSIEPRNYGYTF.

The table lists this clonotype with many counts. The rearrangement uses TRBV3-1 and TRBJ2-7; D is tentatively TRBD1 or TRBD2 (5 bases each). The CDR3 runs 15 residues. V was cut by 4 bases and J by 6 bases, with 19 bases left in between. CDR1 and CDR2 from the germline V gene are LGHDT and YNNKEL (reference sequence). CDR3 sequence: CASSPTGPGKSEQYF. In DNA form, the CDR3 reads TGTGCCAGCAGCCCCACGGGGCCTGGGAAGTCCGAGCAGTACTTC.

This clonotype has a count of ten or more. V is TRBV5-1 and J is TRBJ1-3; D unresolved. The CDR3 covers 15 residues. Trimming shortened V by 0 bases and J by 0 bases, and 7 bases separated the two germline ends. In germline, CDR1 is SGHRS, CDR2 YFSETQ. CDR3 nucleotide sequence: TGCGCCAGCAGCTTGGCGCTCAGCTCTGGAAACACCATATATTTT. It specifies CASSLALSSGNTIYF.

The table lists this clonotype with many counts. The V call is TRBV5-4, the J call TRBJ2-2; TRBD1 is a possible D gene (5 bases). There are 15 residues in the CDR3. V was cut by 5 bases and J by 4 bases, with 15 bases left in between. Germline V gene data show CDR1 as SGHNT and CDR2 as YYREEE (reference sequence). CDR3 sequence (DNA): TGTGCCAGCAGTTCCCAAGGTGGGGCCACCGGGGAGCTGTTTTTT. It yields the protein CASSSQGGATGELFF.

This clonotype was detected ten times or more. The V and J genes are TRBV20-1 and TRBJ2-5, with D possibly TRBD1 on 6 matching bases. The germline V gene encodes CDR1 DFQATT and CDR2 SNEGSKA (reference sequence). Trimming removed 1 base from V and 5 bases from J, with 11 bases in between. The CDR3 consists of 13 residues. CDR3 residues: CSARAGAGETQYF. CDR3 nucleotide sequence: TGCAGTGCTAGAGCAGGGGCTGGGGAGACCCAGTACTTC.